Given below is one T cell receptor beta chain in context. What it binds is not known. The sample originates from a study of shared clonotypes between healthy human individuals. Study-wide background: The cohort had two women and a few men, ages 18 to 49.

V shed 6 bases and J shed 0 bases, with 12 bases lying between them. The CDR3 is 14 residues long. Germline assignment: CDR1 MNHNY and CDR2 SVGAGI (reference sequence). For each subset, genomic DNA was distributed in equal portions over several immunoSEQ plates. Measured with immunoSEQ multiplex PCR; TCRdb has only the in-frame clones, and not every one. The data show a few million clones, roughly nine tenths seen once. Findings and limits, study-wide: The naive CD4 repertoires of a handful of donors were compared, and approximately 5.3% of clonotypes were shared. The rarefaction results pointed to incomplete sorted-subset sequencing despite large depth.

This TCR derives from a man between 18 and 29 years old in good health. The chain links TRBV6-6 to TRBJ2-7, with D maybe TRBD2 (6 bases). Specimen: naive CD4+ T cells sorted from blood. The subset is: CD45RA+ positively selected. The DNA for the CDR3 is TGTGCCAGCAGCGGGACTTCGAGCTCCTACGAGCAGTACTTC. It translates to CASSGTSSSYEQYF.